The entry below describes one T cell receptor (beta chain). The antigen is unknown. TCRdb re-analysed the reads in MiXCR, keeping a single row per CDR3 protein. Counted here are about 470,000 distinct CDR3 sequences, more than 40% occurring once; the ten biggest clones make up approximately 40%. The data stem from a study of T cell repertoires in cytomegalovirus infection. About the study: Used in the study were CMV epitopes, some recently identified and HLA-C-restricted, others well-studied and HLA-B-restricted. Public TCR beta signature analysis indicated the presence of both CMV infection and matching HLA type. Notes on the study in general: There were carriers of CMV plus the relevant HLA, and cumulative public TCR beta family frequency identified them. There were HLA-C-restricted CMV-specific TCR beta clonotypes dominating the ex vivo response.

CDR3 length equals 14 residues. Germline CDR1 reads SGHVS; CDR2 reads FQNEAQ. The V end was cut by 5 bases, the J end by 4 bases, with 14 bases between. The specimen was cultured PBMCs, collected from culture after CMV antigen stimulation. V is TRBV7-8 and J is TRBJ1-2; D is uncertain. This TCR was sampled from a human donor in good health (CMV status not recorded). Some clones in this sample may be carry-over from other donors' samples. The CDR3: CASSPYTPRYGYTF. Here the CDR3 DNA reads TGTGCCAGCAGCCCTTACACCCCCCGCTATGGCTACACCTTC. The full variable domain, rest sourced from reference TRBV7-8 and TRBJ1-2, is GAGVSQSPRYKVAKRGQDVALRCDPISGHVSLFWYQQALGQGPEFLTYFQNEAQLDKSGLPSDRFFAERPEGSVSTLKIQRTQQEDSAVYLCASSPYTPRYGYTFGSGTRLTVV.